A single sample gave rise to the 13 T cell receptor beta chains below, sequenced in a study of shared clonotypes between healthy human individuals. Some clones are missing from TCRdb's copy, which holds only in-frame ones; the method was immunoSEQ multiplex PCR. The repertoire includes approximately 500,000 clones, about 75% of them detected once, and approximately 13% sits in the top ten. The sample taken for sequencing was PBMCs. The receptors stem from a woman between 40 and 50 years old in good health. Some clones in this sample may be carry-over from other donors' samples.

This clone was counted a single time. CDR3 region: CASSTRQGVQPQHF. The CDR3 coding sequence is TGTGCCAGCAGCACCCGACAGGGGGTACAGCCCCAGCATTTT. The rearrangement uses TRBV7-2 and TRBJ1-5, with 9 nucleotides matching TRBD1. The V segment lost 5 bases and the J segment 7 bases; nucleotides outside the gene matches: 6. Germline-derived CDR1 and CDR2 are SGHTA and FQGNSA. The CDR3 extends over 14 amino acids.

The V and J genes are TRBV28 and TRBJ2-1, with TRBD2 identical over 16 bases. Germline CDR1 is MDHEN and CDR2 is SYDVKM. V lost 3 bases to trimming and J lost 10 bases; unmatched junction nucleotides: 12. CDR3 length: 18 residues. The CDR3 region has the DNA TGTGCCAGCAGTTTGGGACTAGCGGGAGGGCCCCTTGCATGGGAGCAGTTCTTC. As protein: CASSLGLAGGPLAWEQFF.

The chain joins TRBV28 to TRBJ1-1; 10 nucleotides align to TRBD1. This CDR3 has 15 amino acids. CDR1 is MDHEN and CDR2 is SYDVKM in the germline V gene. The J segment lost 3 bases and the V segment lost 6 bases, leaving 7 bases of the junction unmatched. CDR3: CASSLRTGGHTEAFF. For the CDR3, the DNA is TGTGCCAGCAGCCTTAGGACAGGGGGACACACTGAAGCTTTCTTT.

This rearrangement joins TRBV10-2 to TRBJ2-1; 7 nucleotides line up with TRBD1. The CDR3 contains 14 residues. Trimming cost V 7 bases and J 1 base; bases outside gene matches: 4. Germline CDR1 reads WSHSY; CDR2 reads SAAADI. CDR3 amino acids: CASKRDRSYNEQFF. The CDR3, as DNA: TGCGCCAGCAAAAGGGACAGATCCTACAATGAGCAGTTCTTC.

V usage is TRBV2 and J usage is TRBJ1-4; D possibly corresponds to TRBD1 (6 bases). The CDR3 is 14 amino acids. In germline, CDR1 is SNHLY, CDR2 FYNNEI. V shed 6 bases and J shed 2 bases, with 10 bases lying between them. CDR3 sequence (DNA): TGTGCCAGCAGGCGGACAGAGACTAATGAAAAACTGTTTTTT. Its protein product is CASRRTETNEKLFF.

This clone was counted ten times or more. This sequence joins TRBV7-2 and TRBJ1-5; TRBD1 is a possible D gene (6 bases). The CDR3 consists of 15 residues. V lost 1 base and J lost 5, with 12 bases in between. Germline CDR1 reads SGHTA; CDR2 reads FQGNSA. This chain's CDR3 is CASSLEDSAYQPQHF. The CDR3 DNA is TGTGCCAGCAGCTTAGAGGACAGCGCCTATCAGCCCCAGCATTTT.

The genes are TRBV4-3 and TRBJ2-3, with 8 bases identical to TRBD2. This CDR3 spans 14 amino acids. Germline V gene data show CDR1 as LGHNA and CDR2 as YSLEER. V dropped 0 bases and J dropped 8; count of bases not matched to a gene: 4. For the CDR3, the DNA is TGCGCCAGCAGCCAAGAGTTGCTAGCGGGTACGCAGTATTTT. It codes for CASSQELLAGTQYF.

The chain uses TRBV18 and TRBJ2-1; D gene ambiguous. There are 11 residues in the CDR3. V was shortened by 2 bases and J by 8 bases, with 4 bases between the two germline ends. The germline V gene has CDR1 KGHSH and CDR2 LQKENI. The CDR3 spells CASSPTYEQFF. Written as DNA, the CDR3 is TGTGCCAGCTCACCAACGTATGAGCAGTTCTTC.

The chain joins TRBV5-4 to TRBJ1-4, with D tentatively TRBD1 (6 bases). The CDR3 contains 12 residues. Looked up from germline, CDR1 is SGHNT and CDR2 is YYREEE (reference sequence). V lost 6 bases and J 7 bases, leaving 10 bases between the germline ends. CDR3 bases: TGTGCCAGCACACAACAGGGTGAAAAACTGTTTTTT. Encoded protein: CASTQQGEKLFF. The variable domain in full, with the rest retrieved from reference TRBV5-4 and TRBJ1-4, is ETGVTQSPTHLIKTRGQQVTLRCSSQSGHNTVSWYQQALGQGPQFIFQYYREEENGRGNFPPRFSGLQFPNYSSELNVNALELDDSALYLCASTQQGEKLFFGSGTQLSVL.

V usage is TRBV6-1 and J usage is TRBJ1-1, with a weak D call TRBD1 (6 bases). With 6 bases removed from V and 9 bases from J, the gap between germline ends came to 14 bases. This CDR3 region has 12 residues. Germline V lookup: CDR1 MNHNS, CDR2 SASEGT. CDR3 residues: CASRARGLKAFF. CDR3 coding DNA: TGTGCCAGCAGAGCCAGGGGTTTAAAAGCTTTCTTT.

V is TRBV15 and J is TRBJ2-2, with TRBD2 as a possible D gene (6 bases). V lost 4 bases and J 4 bases, leaving 13 bases between the germline ends. From germline, CDR1 is LNHNV and CDR2 YYDKDF (reference sequence). CDR3 length equals 15 residues. The CDR3 is CATSTRDFLTGELFF. For the CDR3, the DNA is TGTGCCACCAGCACCAGGGACTTCCTCACCGGGGAGCTGTTTTTT.

This clone appeared a few times. The identical CDR3 is also encoded by other nucleotide sequences in the sample. This rearrangement joins TRBV7-3 to TRBJ1-5, with 7 bases aligning to TRBD1. After removal of 2 bases from V and 4 bases from J, the junction contained 11 bases not matched to a gene. The germline CDR1 and CDR2 sequences are SGHTA and FQGTGA. This CDR3 spans 17 amino acids. CDR3 sequence (DNA): TGTGCCAGCAGCTTAGGTGGAGCCGTACAGGGGAATCAGCCCCAGCATTTT. Translation: CASSLGGAVQGNQPQHF.

CDR3 in amino acids: CASRPRRTGRAGGPSGELFF. CDR3 nucleotide sequence: TGTGCCTCGAGGCCGAGAAGGACAGGGAGAGCGGGAGGGCCTTCCGGGGAGCTGTTTTTT. J is TRBJ2-2 and V is TRBV30; TRBD2 matches at 10 bases. The trim removed 7 bases at V and 6 bases at J, leaving 26 bases unmatched. CDR1 is GTSNPN, CDR2 SVGIG, per germline (reference sequence). The length of the CDR3 is 20 residues.